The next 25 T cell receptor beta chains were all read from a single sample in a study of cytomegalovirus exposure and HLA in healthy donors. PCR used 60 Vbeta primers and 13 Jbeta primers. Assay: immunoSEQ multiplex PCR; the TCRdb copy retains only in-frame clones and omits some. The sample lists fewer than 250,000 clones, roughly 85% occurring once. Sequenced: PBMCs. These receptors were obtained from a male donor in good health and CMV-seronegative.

The CDR3 is CASSELIAGGSNEQFF. For the CDR3, the DNA is TGTGCCAGCAGTGAACTAATAGCGGGAGGGAGTAATGAGCAGTTCTTC. The V gene is TRBV6-1, the J gene TRBJ2-1; 11 nucleotides match TRBD2. This CDR3 has 16 amino acids. Unmatched junction bases numbered 7, after V lost 2 bases and J lost 7 bases. CDR1 and CDR2 (germline): MNHNS, SASEGT.

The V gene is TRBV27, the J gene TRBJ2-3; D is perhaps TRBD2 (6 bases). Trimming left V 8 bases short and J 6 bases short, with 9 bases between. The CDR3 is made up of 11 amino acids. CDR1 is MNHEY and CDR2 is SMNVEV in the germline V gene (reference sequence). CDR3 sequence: CASFGGDTQYF. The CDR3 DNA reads TGTGCCAGCTTTGGAGGGGATACGCAGTATTTT.

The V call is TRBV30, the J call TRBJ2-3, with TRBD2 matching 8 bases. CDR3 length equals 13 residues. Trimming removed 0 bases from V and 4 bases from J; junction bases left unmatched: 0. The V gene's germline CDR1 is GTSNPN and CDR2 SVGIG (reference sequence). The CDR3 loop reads CAWSVAGADTQYF. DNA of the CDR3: TGTGCCTGGAGTGTAGCGGGAGCAGATACGCAGTATTTT.

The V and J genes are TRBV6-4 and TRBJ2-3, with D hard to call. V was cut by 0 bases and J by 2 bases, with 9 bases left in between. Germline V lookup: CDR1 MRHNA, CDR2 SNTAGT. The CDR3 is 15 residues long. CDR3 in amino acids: CASSDSHIDTDTQYF. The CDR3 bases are TGTGCCAGCAGTGACTCCCACATCGACACAGATACGCAGTATTTT.

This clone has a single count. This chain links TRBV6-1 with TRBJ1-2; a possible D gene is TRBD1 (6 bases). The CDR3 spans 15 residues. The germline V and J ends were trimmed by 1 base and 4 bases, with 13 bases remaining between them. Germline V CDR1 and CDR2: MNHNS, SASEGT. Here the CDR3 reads CASSEGGGAGYGYTF. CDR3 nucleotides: TGTGCCAGCAGTGAAGGCGGGGGCGCGGGCTATGGCTACACCTTC.

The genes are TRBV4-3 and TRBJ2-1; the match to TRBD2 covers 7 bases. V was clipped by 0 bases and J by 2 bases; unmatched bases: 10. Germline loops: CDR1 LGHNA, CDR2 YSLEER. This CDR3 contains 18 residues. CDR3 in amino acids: CASSQEGRGRGTYNEQFF. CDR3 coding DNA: TGCGCCAGCAGCCAAGAGGGGAGAGGGAGGGGAACCTACAATGAGCAGTTCTTC.

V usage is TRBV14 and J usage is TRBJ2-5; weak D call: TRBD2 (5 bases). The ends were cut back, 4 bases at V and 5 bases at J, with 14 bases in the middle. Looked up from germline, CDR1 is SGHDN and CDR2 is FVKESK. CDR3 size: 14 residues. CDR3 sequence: CASSRGGSGETQYF. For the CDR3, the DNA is TGTGCCAGCAGCCGAGGCGGCAGCGGCGAGACCCAGTACTTC.

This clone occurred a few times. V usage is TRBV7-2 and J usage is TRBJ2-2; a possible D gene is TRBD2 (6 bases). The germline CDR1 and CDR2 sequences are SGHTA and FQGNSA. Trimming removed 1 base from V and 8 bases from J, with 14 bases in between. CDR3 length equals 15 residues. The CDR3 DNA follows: TGTGCCAGCAGCTTAGATTGGGGAGGCGGTGGGGAGCTGTTTTTT. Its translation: CASSLDWGGGGELFF.

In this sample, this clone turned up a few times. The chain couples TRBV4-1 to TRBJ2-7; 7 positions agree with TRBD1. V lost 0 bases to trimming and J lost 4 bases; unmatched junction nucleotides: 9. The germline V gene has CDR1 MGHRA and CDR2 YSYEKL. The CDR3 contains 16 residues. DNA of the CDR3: TGCGCCAGCAGCCAAGATATAGGGACAGCTGGTTACGAGCAGTACTTC. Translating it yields CASSQDIGTAGYEQYF.

The CDR3 is CASSLDGGLYEQYF. The CDR3 region has the DNA TGTGCCAGCAGCTTAGACGGCGGACTCTACGAGCAGTACTTC. This rearrangement joins TRBV7-2 to TRBJ2-5; D might be TRBD2 (5 bases). The end of the DNA fits TRBJ2-7 better, so the J call may be wrong. The CDR3 contains 14 residues. Germline V lookup: CDR1 SGHTA, CDR2 FQGNSA.

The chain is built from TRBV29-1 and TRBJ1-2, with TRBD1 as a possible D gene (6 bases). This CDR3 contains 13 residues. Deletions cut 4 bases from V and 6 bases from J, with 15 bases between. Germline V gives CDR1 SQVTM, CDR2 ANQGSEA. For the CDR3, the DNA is TGCAGCGTTGGAATCACTACAGGGAATGGCTACACCTTC. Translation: CSVGITTGNGYTF.

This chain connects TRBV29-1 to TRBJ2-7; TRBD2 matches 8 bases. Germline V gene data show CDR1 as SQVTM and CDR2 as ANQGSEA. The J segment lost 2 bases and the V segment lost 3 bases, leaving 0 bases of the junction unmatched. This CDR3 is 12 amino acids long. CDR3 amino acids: CSVDGGAYEQYF. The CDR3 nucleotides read TGCAGCGTTGACGGGGGGGCCTACGAGCAGTACTTC.

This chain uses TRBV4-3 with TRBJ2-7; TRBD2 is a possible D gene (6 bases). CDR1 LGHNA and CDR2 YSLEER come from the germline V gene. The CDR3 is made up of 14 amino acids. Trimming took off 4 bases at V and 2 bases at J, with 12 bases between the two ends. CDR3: CASSPDYGTYEQYF. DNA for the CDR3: TGCGCCAGCAGCCCGGACTATGGAACCTACGAGCAGTACTTC.

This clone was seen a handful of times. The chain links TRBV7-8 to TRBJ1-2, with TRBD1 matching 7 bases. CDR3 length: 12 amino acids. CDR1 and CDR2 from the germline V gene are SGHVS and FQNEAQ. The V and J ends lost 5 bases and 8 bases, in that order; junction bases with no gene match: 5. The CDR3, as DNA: TGTGCCAGCAGCGCCGACAGGGACGGCTACACCTTC. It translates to CASSADRDGYTF. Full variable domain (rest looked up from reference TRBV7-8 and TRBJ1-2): GAGVSQSPRYKVAKRGQDVALRCDPISGHVSLFWYQQALGQGPEFLTYFQNEAQLDKSGLPSDRFFAERPEGSVSTLKIQRTQQEDSAVYLCASSADRDGYTFGSGTRLTVV.

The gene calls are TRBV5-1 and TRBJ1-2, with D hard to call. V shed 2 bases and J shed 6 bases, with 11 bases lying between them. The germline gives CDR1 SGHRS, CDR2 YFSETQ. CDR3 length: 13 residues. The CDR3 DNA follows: TGCGCCAGCAGCTTACAGCTTATCGATGGCTACACCTTC. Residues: CASSLQLIDGYTF.

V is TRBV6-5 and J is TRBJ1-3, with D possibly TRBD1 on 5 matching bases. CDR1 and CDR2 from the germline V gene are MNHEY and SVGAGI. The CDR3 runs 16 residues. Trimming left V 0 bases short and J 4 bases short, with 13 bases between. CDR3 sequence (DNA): TGTGCCAGCAGTTACTCGTCGGGGGTACCGGGAAACACCATATATTTT. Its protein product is CASSYSSGVPGNTIYF.

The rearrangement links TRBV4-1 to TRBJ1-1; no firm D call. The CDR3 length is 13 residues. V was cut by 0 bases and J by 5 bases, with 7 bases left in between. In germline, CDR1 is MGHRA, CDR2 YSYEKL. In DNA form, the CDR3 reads TGCGCCAGCAGCCAAGATAGGGAGACTGAAGCTTTCTTT. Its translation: CASSQDRETEAFF.

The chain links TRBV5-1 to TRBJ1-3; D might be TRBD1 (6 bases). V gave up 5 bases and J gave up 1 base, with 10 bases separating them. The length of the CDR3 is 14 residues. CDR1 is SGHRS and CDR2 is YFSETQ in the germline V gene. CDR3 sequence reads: CASRQGMSGNTIYF. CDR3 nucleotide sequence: TGCGCCAGCAGACAGGGAATGTCTGGAAACACCATATATTTT.

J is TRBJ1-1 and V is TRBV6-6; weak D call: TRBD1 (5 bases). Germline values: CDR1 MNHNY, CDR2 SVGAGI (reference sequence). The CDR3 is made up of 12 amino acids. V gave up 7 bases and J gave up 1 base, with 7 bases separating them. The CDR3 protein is CASNTGNTEAFF. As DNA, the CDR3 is TGTGCCAGCAATACAGGGAACACTGAAGCTTTCTTT.

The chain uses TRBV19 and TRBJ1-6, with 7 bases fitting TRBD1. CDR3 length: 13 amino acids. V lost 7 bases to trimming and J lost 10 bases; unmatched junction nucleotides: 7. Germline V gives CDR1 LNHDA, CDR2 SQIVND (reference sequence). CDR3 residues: CASTSTGNSPLHF. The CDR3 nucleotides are TGTGCCAGTACCTCGACAGGGAACTCACCCCTCCACTTT.

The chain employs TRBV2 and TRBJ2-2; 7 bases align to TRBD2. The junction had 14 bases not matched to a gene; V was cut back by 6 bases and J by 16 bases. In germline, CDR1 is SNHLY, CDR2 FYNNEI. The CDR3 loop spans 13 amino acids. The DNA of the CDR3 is TGTGCCAGCAGACCGACTAGCCGTAATCCCCCGTTTTTT. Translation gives CASRPTSRNPPFF.

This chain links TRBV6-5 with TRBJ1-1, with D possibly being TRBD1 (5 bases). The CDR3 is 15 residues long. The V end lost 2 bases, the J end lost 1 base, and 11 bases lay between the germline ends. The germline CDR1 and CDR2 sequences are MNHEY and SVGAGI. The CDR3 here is CASSYGGQQNTEAFF. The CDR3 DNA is TGTGCCAGCAGTTACGGCGGACAACAGAACACTGAAGCTTTCTTT.

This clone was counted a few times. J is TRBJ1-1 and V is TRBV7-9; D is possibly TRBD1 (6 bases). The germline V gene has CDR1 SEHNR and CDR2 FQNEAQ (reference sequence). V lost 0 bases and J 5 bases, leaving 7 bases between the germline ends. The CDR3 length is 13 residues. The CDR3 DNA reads TGTGCCAGCAGCTTAGCCCAGGGGACTGAAGCTTTCTTT. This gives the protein CASSLAQGTEAFF.

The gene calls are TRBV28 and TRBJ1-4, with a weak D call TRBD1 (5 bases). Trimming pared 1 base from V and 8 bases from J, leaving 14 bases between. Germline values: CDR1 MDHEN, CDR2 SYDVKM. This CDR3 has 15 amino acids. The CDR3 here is CASSLSPGGEEKLFF. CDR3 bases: TGTGCCAGCAGTTTATCCCCCGGAGGGGAGGAAAAACTGTTTTTT.

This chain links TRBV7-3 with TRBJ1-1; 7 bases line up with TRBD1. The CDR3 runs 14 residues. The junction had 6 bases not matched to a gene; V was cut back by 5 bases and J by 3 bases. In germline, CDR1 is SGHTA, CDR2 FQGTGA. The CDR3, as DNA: TGTGCCAGCAGCCCCAACAGGGGTGACACTGAAGCTTTCTTT. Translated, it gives CASSPNRGDTEAFF.